The sample holds a few counts of the clone carrying this TCR beta chain. Its antigen is not known. The data originate from a study of beta chain features in type 1 diabetes. Stem cell-like memory, regulatory, central memory and naive CD4+ cells were sorted via CD45RO/CCR7/CD25/CD127/CD95/CD27. Overall study results and limits: Insertions were fewer and deletions more numerous at VDJ junctions in type 1 diabetes patients. For patients and controls alike, PCR might favor shorter templates to the same degree. Any HLA type influence on TCRB rearrangement was left unresolved here.

TCRB transcripts that were expressed got sequenced, as all of the isolated RNA had been reverse transcribed. TCRdb keeps only in-frame clones here, not all; method: immunoSEQ multiplex PCR. The sample consists of 360,000 or so clones, around 20% of them appearing once. The V gene's germline CDR1 is GTSNPN and CDR2 SVGIG (reference sequence). This CDR3 region has 16 residues. Trimming left V 0 bases short and J 2 bases short, with 17 bases between. The clonotype comes from a woman aged 18-29 years in good health. The material sequenced was naive CD4+ T cells from blood. The chain carries TRBV30 and TRBJ2-7; D is undetermined. CDR3 region: CAWSVPTYRSTYEQYF. CDR3 DNA: TGTGCCTGGAGTGTACCTACCTACCGGTCCACCTACGAGCAGTACTTC.